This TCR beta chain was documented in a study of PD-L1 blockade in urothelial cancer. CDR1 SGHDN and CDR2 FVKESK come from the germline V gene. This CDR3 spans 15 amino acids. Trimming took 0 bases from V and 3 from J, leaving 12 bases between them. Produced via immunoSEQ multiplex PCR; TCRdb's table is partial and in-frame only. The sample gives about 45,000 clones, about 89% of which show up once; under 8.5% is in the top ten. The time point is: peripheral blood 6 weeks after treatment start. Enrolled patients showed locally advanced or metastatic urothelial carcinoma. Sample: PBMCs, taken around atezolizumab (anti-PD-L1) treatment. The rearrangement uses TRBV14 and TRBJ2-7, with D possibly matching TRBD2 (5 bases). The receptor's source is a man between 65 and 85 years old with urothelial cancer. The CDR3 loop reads CASSQDLALYYEQYF. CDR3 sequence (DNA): TGTGCCAGCAGCCAAGATCTAGCCTTATACTACGAGCAGTACTTC.